Listed here are 5 T cell receptor beta chains from one sample, sequenced in a study of blood T cells in healthy people across ages. A sample-barcoded 5' primer and a J-beta primer mix were used in a second PCR of about 7 to 12 cycles. In TCRdb, the 5' RACE reads were re-called with MiXCR into one record per CDR3 protein. Of roughly 680,000 distinct CDR3 sequences listed, more than 45% are singletons. Specimen: blood. The receptors come from a woman of 80 years or more in good health.

As concerns this clonotype: This may be a read error: a much more frequent sequence differs by one nucleotide. This sequence joins TRBV3-1 and TRBJ2-7; maybe TRBD1 (5 bases). Per germline, CDR1 LGHDT and CDR2 YNNKEL (reference sequence). This CDR3 is 16 amino acids long. CDR3 in amino acids: CAGSQGRGTSYNEQYF. CDR3 bases: TGTGCCGGCAGCCAAGGAAGGGGAACATCCTACAATGAGCAGTACTTC.

This clonotype was found a few times. V is TRBV2 and J is TRBJ2-1; TRBD2 matches at 8 bases. CDR1 and CDR2 from the germline V gene are SNHLY and FYNNEI. Trimming cost V 3 bases and J 4 bases; bases outside gene matches: 2. The CDR3 is 14 amino acids. CDR3 protein: CASSEGLEYNEQFF. Written as DNA, the CDR3 is TGTGCCAGCAGTGAGGGACTAGAGTACAATGAGCAGTTCTTC. The full variable domain, with the rest looked up from reference TRBV2 and TRBJ2-1, is EPEVTQTPSHQVTQMGQEVILRCVPISNHLYFYWYRQILGQKVEFLVSFYNNEISEKSEIFDDQFSVERPDGSNFTLKIRSTKLEDSAMYFCASSEGLEYNEQFFGPGTRLTVL.

The sample holds one count of this clonotype. The chain links TRBV3-1 to TRBJ2-7; no reliable D call. TRBJ2-5 matches the DNA end more closely, so the J call is doubtful. Germline CDR1 and CDR2: LGHDT and YNNKEL (reference sequence). The CDR3 has 13 residues. In nucleotides, the CDR3 is TGTGCCAGCAGCCAACTCATTCATGGGACCCAGTACTTC. Protein: CASSQLIHGTQYF.

Notes on this clonotype: Given a much more abundant clone one base away, this may be a read error. CDR3: CASSFGLVINEQYF. The CDR3 DNA follows: TGCGCCAGCAGCTTTGGGCTAGTTATCAATGAGCAGTACTTC. This sequence joins TRBV5-1 and TRBJ2-7; no reliable D call. This CDR3 region has 14 residues. Germline V CDR1 and CDR2: SGHRS, YFSETQ. Trimming took off 2 bases at V and 7 bases at J, with 16 bases between the two ends.

This clonotype was found many times. The chain uses TRBV28 and TRBJ2-7, with D possibly matching TRBD1 (6 bases). CDR1 is MDHEN and CDR2 is SYDVKM in the germline V gene. V gave up 8 bases and J gave up 5 bases, with 22 bases separating them. CDR3 length: 15 amino acids. The CDR3 sequence: CASHPLGRGIDEQYF. DNA for the CDR3: TGTGCCAGCCACCCCCTCGGCAGGGGTATTGACGAGCAGTACTTC. The variable domain in full, with the rest retrieved from reference TRBV28 and TRBJ2-7, is DVKVTQSSRYLVKRTGEKVFLECVQDMDHENMFWYRQDPGLGLRLIYFSYDVKMKEKGDIPEGYSVSREKKERFSLILESASTNQTSMYLCASHPLGRGIDEQYFGPGTRLTVT.